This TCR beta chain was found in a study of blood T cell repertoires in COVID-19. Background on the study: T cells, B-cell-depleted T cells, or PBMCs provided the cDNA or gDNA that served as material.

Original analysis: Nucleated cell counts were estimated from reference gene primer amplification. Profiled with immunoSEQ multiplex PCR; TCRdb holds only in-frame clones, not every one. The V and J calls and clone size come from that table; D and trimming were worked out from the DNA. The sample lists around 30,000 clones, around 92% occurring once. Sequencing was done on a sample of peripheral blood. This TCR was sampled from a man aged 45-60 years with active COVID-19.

CDR3 loop: CASSLDYIKVVERGNIQYF. Here the CDR3 DNA reads TGTGCCAGCAGCTTAGATTATATCAAGGTCGTGGAGCGGGGAAACATTCAGTACTTC. J is TRBJ2-4 and V is TRBV11-2; 7 positions match TRBD2. The CDR3 contains 19 residues. Germline V gives CDR1 SGHAT, CDR2 FQNNGV. J lost 6 bases, V lost 0 bases, and 17 bases had no gene match.